Listed below are T cell receptor beta chains from one sample, sequenced in a study of early T cells in non-severe SARS-CoV-2 infection. TCRdb re-analysed the 5' RACE reads in MiXCR, keeping a single row per CDR3 protein. The sample includes under 40,000 distinct CDR3 sequences, around 6.5% of them seen just once. The sequenced sample consisted of whole blood. The receptors derive from an adult who was a healthcare worker with PCR-confirmed SARS-CoV-2 infection or an uninfected control (not recorded which). Each CDR3 is given with its conserved first and last residue. A D gene is named only where the DNA matches it firmly. Clone size appears in some rows only: once, few, many, or a class for an expanded clone.

V	D	size	J	CDR3	DNA
TRBV12-3/TRBV12-4	-	-	TRBJ2-3	CASSQDRWDTQYF	TGTGCCAGCAGCCAAGACAGGTGGGATACGCAGTATTTT
TRBV12-3/TRBV12-4	-	many	TRBJ2-5	CASSPPGADQETQYF	TGTGCCAGCAGTCCCCCGGGAGCCGACCAAGAGACCCAGTACTTC
TRBV3-1	TRBD1	many	TRBJ1-1	CASSPTQGGTEAFF	TGTGCCAGCAGCCCGACCCAGGGGGGGACTGAAGCTTTCTTT
TRBV7-7	-	many	TRBJ2-5	CASSFRPQETQYF	TGTGCCAGCAGCTTTCGGCCCCAAGAGACCCAGTACTTC
TRBV29-1	-	many	TRBJ2-7	CSVEDKDRGRTASPKQYF	TGCAGCGTTGAAGATAAAGATAGGGGACGGACGGCTAGTCCCAAGCAGTACTTC
TRBV29-1	-	-	TRBJ2-2	CSVEVTGTGELFF	TGCAGCGTTGAAGTAACAGGGACCGGGGAGCTGTTTTTT
TRBV11-2	-	many	TRBJ2-7	CASSSAYEQYF	TGTGCCAGCAGCTCGGCTTACGAGCAGTACTTC
TRBV27	-	many	TRBJ2-1	CASSLEEPYNEQFF	TGTGCCAGCAGTTTGGAGGAACCCTACAATGAGCAGTTCTTC
TRBV5-6	-	few	TRBJ2-5	CASSLGSPGSGETQYF	TGTGCCAGCAGCTTGGGTTCCCCAGGGAGCGGAGAGACCCAGTACTTC
TRBV18	TRBD1	many	TRBJ1-1	CASSPNRGLGTEAFF	TGTGCCAGCTCACCAAACAGGGGGCTGGGCACTGAAGCTTTCTTT
TRBV6-5	-	many	TRBJ1-4	CASTRGAGTQNEKLFF	TGTGCCAGCACCAGGGGTGCCGGGACACAGAATGAAAAACTGTTTTTT
TRBV2	-	few	TRBJ2-5	CASTEDLGAKTQYF	TGTGCCAGCACTGAAGACTTGGGGGCAAAGACCCAGTACTTC
TRBV4-1	-	-	TRBJ2-7	CASSPALGGEQYF	TGCGCCAGCAGCCCAGCCCTTGGGGGCGAGCAGTACTTC
TRBV7-9	TRBD2	many	TRBJ2-7	CASSSGTSGKKAEQYF	TGTGCCAGCAGCTCCGGGACTAGCGGGAAAAAGGCCGAGCAGTACTTC
TRBV6-6	TRBD2	many	TRBJ2-7	CASSPGLAGGIISSYEQYF	TGTGCCAGCAGTCCCGGACTAGCGGGAGGCATAATCAGCTCCTACGAGCAGTACTTC
TRBV19	-	few	TRBJ2-1	CASSGGASSYNEQFF	TGTGCCAGTAGCGGAGGGGCCTCCTCCTACAATGAGCAGTTCTTC
TRBV11-2	TRBD1	many	TRBJ2-3	CASSFSGQAWGTDTQYF	TGTGCCAGCAGCTTCTCGGGACAGGCGTGGGGCACAGATACGCAGTATTTT
TRBV5-6	TRBD2	many	TRBJ2-1	CASSWGGPNEQFF	TGTGCCAGCAGCTGGGGAGGGCCGAATGAGCAGTTCTTC
TRBV10-3	TRBD2	-	TRBJ2-3	CAISDKRGGADTQYF	TGTGCCATCAGTGACAAGCGGGGAGGTGCAGATACGCAGTATTTT
TRBV19	TRBD2	many	TRBJ2-1	CASSTLGLVGDEQFF	TGTGCCAGTAGTACCCTCGGACTAGTCGGCGATGAGCAGTTCTTC
TRBV5-1	-	many	TRBJ1-1	CASSLLPGHVMNTEAFF	TGCGCCAGCAGCTTACTCCCGGGGCACGTCATGAACACTGAAGCTTTCTTT
TRBV28	TRBD1	many	TRBJ2-7	CASSLGTDEQYF	TGTGCCAGCAGTTTGGGGACAGACGAGCAGTACTTC
TRBV7-9	TRBD2	many	TRBJ2-1	CASSPGTSGKYNEQFF	TGTGCCAGCAGCCCAGGGACTAGCGGGAAATACAATGAGCAGTTCTTC